Reported below is one TCR beta chain. Antigen unknown. An end of the junction differs from the germline gene, which may be a read error. TCRdb recomputed calls from the PCR reads with MiXCR, one row per CDR3 protein. The table records some 100,000 distinct CDR3 sequences, 35% to 40% of them present only once. This entry comes from a study of molecular identifiers for immune sequencing clone quantification. A CD8+CD4-CCR7+CD45RA+ phenotype served as the sorting definition for naive CD8 T cells. The germline V gene has CDR1 LNHDA and CDR2 SQIVND (reference sequence). The CDR3 extends over 16 amino acids. Findings and caveats of the study: Among about 1 million naive cells, as was reported, spiked Jurkat TCR RNA from one cell was detectable. Clone sizes that are highly expanded could be underestimated when identical TCR molecules share a barcode. Naive cells had under 1% of molecules in clones above 20 RNA copies, effectors over 97%.

The chain uses TRBV19 and TRBJ1-1; D is perhaps TRBD1 (6 bases). This TCR was recovered from a human donor in good health. Some libraries in this study had Jurkat cell RNA spiked in. Sequencing was done on a sample of naive CD8+ T cells from blood, with Jurkat cell RNA spiked in. Stated subset: FACS-sorted CD8+CD4-CCR7+CD45RA+ naive T cells. For the CDR3, the DNA is TGTGCCAGTACCCCGGAGCTACCCCGCTGGGACACTGAAGCTTACTTT. Translation gives CASTPELPRWDTEAYF.